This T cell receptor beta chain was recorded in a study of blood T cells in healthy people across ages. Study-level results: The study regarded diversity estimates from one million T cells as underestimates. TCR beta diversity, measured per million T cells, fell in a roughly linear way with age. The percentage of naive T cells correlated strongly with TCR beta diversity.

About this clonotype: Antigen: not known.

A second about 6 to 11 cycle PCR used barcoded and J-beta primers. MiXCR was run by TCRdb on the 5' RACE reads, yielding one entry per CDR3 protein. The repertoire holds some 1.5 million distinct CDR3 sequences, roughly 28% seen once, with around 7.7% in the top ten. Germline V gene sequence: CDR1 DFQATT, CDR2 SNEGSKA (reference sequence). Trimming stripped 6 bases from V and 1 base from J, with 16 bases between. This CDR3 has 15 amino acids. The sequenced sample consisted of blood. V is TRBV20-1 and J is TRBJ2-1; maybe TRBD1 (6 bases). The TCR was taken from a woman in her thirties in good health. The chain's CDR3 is CSATKLGQSYNEQFF. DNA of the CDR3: TGCAGTGCAACGAAGCTAGGACAGTCCTACAATGAGCAGTTCTTC.